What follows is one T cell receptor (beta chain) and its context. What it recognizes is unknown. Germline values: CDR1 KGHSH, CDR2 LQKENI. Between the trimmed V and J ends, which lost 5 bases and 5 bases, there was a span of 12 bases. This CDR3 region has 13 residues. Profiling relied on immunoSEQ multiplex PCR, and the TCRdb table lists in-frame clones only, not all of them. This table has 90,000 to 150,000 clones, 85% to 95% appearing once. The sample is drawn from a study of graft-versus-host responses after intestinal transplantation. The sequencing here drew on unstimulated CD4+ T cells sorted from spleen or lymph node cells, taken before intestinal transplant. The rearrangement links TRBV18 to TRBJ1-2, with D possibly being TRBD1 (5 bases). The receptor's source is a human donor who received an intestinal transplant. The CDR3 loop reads CASSSGSPYGYTF. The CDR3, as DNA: TGTGCCAGCTCATCAGGGAGTCCTTATGGCTACACCTTC.